These 4 T cell receptor beta chains were sequenced from one sample in a study of blood T cell repertoires in COVID-19. The data were produced by immunoSEQ multiplex PCR, yet TCRdb's version contains in-frame clones alone and is incomplete. Among approximately 200,000 clones listed, around 90% were seen once. Sequencing was performed on PBMCs or T cells enriched from blood (not recorded which). These TCRs come from a woman aged 30 to 39 who had recovered from COVID-19.

The chain carries TRBV19 and TRBJ2-1; D is possibly TRBD2 (6 bases). Germline CDR1 is LNHDA and CDR2 is SQIVND (reference sequence). The CDR3 is 16 amino acids. Trimming stripped 5 bases from V and 6 bases from J, with 20 bases between. The CDR3 protein is CASSPDGRGLRNEQFF. The CDR3 DNA sequence: TGTGCCAGTAGTCCTGACGGGCGTGGACTACGCAATGAGCAGTTCTTC.

This chain joins TRBV2 and TRBJ2-2; 9 bases match TRBD2. The CDR3 loop spans 13 amino acids. CDR1 SNHLY and CDR2 FYNNEI come from the germline V gene. J gave up 7 bases and V 7 bases, and 4 bases lay outside the gene matches. The CDR3 protein is CASKRLADGELFF. For the CDR3, the DNA is TGTGCCAGCAAACGACTAGCGGACGGGGAGCTGTTTTTT.

V usage is TRBV7-6 and J usage is TRBJ2-7, with TRBD2 identical over 7 bases. Trimming cost V 5 bases and J 7 bases; bases outside gene matches: 14. CDR1 and CDR2 from the germline V gene are SGHVS and FNYEAQ. The CDR3 is 15 amino acids. The CDR3 protein is CASSPSGGGGLEQYF. The CDR3 DNA is TGTGCCAGCAGCCCCTCGGGCGGGGGTGGGCTTGAGCAGTACTTC.

The V gene is TRBV5-1, the J gene TRBJ1-4; D unclear. The CDR3 sequence is 15 residues long. Germline CDR1 and CDR2: SGHRS and YFSETQ. The V gene lost 0 bases and the J gene lost 3 bases, with 9 bases spanning the gap. CDR3: CASSLEAGSNEKLFF. CDR3 nucleotides: TGCGCCAGCAGCTTGGAAGCGGGTTCTAATGAAAAACTGTTTTTT.